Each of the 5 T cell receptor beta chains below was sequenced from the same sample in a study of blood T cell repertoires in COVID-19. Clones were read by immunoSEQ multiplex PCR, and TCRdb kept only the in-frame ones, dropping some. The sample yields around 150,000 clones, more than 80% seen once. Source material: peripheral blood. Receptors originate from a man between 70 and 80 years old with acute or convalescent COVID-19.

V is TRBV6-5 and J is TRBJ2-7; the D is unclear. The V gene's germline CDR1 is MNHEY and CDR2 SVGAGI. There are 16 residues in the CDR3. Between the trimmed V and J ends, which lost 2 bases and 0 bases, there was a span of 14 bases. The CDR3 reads CASSYGLGGASYEQYF. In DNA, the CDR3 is TGTGCCAGCAGTTACGGGCTGGGTGGTGCCTCCTACGAGCAGTACTTC.

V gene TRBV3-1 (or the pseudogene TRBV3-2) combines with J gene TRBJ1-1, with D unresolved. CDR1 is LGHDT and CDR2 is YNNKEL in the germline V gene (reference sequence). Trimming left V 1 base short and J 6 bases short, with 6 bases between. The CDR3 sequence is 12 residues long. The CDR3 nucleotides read TGTGCCAGCAGCCAAGGCGCCCCTGAAGCTTTCTTT. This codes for CASSQGAPEAFF.

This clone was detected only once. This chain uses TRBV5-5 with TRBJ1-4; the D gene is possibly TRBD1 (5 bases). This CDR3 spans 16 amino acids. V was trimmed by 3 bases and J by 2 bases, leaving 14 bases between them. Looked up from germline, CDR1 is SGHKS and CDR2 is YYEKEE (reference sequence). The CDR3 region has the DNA TGTGCCAGCAGCTGGAGGGACGGCCTTACTAATGAAAAACTGTTTTTT. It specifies CASSWRDGLTNEKLFF.

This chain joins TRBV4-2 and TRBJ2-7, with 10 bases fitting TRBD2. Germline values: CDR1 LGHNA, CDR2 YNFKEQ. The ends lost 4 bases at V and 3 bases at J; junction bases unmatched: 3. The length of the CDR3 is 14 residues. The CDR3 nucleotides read TGTGCCAGCAGCCCTAGCGGGAGAAGCTACGAGCAGTACTTC. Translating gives CASSPSGRSYEQYF.

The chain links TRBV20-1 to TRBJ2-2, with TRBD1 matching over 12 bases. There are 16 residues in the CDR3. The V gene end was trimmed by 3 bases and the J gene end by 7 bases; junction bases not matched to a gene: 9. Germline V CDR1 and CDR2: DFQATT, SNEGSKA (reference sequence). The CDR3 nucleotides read TGCAGTGCTAGTGACGGGACAGGGGGCGGGGTCGGGGAGCTGTTTTTT. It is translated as CSASDGTGGGVGELFF.